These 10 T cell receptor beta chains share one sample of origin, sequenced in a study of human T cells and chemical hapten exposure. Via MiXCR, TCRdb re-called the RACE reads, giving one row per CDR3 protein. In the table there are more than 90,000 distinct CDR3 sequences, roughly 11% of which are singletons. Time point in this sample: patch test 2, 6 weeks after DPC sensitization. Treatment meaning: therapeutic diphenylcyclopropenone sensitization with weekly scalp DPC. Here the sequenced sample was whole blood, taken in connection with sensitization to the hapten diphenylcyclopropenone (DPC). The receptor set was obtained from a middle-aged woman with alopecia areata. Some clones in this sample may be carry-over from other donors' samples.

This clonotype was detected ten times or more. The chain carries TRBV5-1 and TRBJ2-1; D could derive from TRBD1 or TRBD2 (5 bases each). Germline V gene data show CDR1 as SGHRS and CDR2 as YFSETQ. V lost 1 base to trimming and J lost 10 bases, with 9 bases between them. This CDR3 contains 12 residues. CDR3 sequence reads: CASSLWDREQFF. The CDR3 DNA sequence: TGCGCCAGCAGCTTGTGGGACCGAGAGCAGTTCTTC.

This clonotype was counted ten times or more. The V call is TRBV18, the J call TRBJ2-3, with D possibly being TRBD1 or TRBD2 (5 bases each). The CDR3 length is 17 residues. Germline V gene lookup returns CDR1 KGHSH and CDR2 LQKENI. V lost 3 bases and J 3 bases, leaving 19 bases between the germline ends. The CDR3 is CASSPLSRDEITDTQYF. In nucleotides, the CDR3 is TGTGCCAGCTCACCCCTTTCGAGGGACGAAATTACAGATACGCAGTATTTT. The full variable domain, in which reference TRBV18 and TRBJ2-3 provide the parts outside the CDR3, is NAGVMQNPRHLVRRRGQEARLRCSPMKGHSHVYWYRQLPEEGLKFMVYLQKENIIDESGMPKERFSAEFPKEGPSILRIQQVVRGDSAAYFCASSPLSRDEITDTQYFGPGTRLTVL.

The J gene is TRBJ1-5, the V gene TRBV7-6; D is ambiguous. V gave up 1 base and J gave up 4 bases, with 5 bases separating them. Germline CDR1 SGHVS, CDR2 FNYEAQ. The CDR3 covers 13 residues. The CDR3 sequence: CASSLEANQPQHF. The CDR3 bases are TGTGCCAGCAGCTTAGAAGCAAATCAGCCCCAGCATTTT.

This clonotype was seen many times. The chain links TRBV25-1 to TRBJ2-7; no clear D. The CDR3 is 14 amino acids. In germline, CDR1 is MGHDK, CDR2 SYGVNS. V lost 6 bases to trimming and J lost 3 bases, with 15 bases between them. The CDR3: CASSLGSRFYEQYF. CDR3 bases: TGTGCCAGCAGCCTCGGCTCAAGGTTCTACGAGCAGTACTTC.

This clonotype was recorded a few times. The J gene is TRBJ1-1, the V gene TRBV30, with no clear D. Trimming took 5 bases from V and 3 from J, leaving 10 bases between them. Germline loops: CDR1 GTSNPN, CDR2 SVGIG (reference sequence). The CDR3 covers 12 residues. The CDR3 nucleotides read TGTGCCTGGTCTCCAGAGGACACTGAAGCTTTCTTT. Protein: CAWSPEDTEAFF.

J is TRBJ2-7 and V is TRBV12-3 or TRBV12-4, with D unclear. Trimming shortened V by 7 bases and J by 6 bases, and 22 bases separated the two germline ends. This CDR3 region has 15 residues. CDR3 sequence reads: CASILSGPTAGEQYF. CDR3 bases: TGTGCCAGCATTCTATCAGGACCAACGGCTGGCGAGCAGTACTTC.

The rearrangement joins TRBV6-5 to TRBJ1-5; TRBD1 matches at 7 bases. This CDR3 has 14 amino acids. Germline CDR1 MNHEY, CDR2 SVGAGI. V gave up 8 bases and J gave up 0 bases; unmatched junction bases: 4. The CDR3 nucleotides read TGTGCCAGCGGGACAGTTAATAGCAATCAGCCCCAGCATTTT. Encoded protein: CASGTVNSNQPQHF.

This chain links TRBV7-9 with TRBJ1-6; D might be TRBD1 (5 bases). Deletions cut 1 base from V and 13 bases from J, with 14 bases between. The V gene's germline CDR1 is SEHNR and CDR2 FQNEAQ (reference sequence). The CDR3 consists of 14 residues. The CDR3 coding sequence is TGTGCCAGCAGCTTAGAGCCTGACAGTACTCCCCTCCACTTT. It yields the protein CASSLEPDSTPLHF.

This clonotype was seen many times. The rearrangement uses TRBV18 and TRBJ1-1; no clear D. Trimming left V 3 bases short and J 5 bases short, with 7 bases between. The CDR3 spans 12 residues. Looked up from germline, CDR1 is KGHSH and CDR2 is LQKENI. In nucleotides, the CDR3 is TGTGCCAGCTCACCTATGGGGACTGAAGCTTTCTTT. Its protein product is CASSPMGTEAFF.

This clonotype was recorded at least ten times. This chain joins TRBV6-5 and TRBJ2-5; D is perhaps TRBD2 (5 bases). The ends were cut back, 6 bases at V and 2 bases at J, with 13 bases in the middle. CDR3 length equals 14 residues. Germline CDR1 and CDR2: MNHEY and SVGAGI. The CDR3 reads CASSLRAPQETQYF. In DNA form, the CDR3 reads TGTGCCAGCAGCCTGCGGGCTCCTCAAGAGACCCAGTACTTC.